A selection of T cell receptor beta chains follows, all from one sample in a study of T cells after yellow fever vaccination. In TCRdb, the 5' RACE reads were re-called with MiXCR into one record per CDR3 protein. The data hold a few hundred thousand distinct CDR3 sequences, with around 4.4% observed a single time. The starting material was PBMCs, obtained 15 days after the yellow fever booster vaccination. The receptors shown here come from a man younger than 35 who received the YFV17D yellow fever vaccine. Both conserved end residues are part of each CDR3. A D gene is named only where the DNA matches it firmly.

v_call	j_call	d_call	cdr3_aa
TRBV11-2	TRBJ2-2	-	CASSSELTGELFF
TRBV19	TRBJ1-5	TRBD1	CASGIGRTGTNQPQHF
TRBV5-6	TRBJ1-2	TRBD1	CASSLRQGHGYTF
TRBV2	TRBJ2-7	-	CASSERGGSRREQYF
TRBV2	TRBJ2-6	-	CAGAMRASGANVLTF
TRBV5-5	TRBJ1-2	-	CASSLDTIRARMGGYTF
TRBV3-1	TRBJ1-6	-	CASSQEVQWNSPLHF
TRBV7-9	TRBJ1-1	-	CASSSRQTGGTTEAFF
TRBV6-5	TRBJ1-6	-	CASSYLGPVNSPLHF
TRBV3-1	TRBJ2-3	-	CASSPGLVGGPNTDTQYF
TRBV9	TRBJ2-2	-	CASSGRTSSGELFF
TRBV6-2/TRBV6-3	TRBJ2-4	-	CASSYPRGNNQYF
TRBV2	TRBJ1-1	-	CASSRELNTEAFF
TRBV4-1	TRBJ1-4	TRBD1	CASSLRQGPEKLFF
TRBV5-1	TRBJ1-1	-	CASSSLPDTATEAFF
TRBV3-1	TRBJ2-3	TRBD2	CASTLSPVTSGGAGSTDTQYF
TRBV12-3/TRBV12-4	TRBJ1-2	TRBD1	CASSFRGQAEGYTF
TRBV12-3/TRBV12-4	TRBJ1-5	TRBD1	CASSRTGPGQPQHF
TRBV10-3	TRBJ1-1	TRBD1	CAGRRGRETEAFF
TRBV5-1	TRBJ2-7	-	CASSLTGAGYEQYF
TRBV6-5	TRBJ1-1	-	CASRFDSEAFF
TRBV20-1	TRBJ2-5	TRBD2	CSARDQLAGFQETQYF
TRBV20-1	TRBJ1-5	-	CSARWGSDRNQPQHF